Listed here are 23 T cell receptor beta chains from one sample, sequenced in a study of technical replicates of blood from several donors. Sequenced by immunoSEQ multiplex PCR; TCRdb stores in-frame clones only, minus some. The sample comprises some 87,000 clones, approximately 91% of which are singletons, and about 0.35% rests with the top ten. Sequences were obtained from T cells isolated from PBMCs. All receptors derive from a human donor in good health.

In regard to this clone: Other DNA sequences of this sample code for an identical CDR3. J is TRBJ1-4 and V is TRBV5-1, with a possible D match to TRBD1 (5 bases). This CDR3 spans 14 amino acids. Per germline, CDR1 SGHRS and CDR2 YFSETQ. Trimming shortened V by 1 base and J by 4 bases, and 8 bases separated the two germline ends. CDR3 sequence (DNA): TGCGCCAGCAGCTTGACGGGGGGTAATGAAAAACTGTTTTTT. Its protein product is CASSLTGGNEKLFF.

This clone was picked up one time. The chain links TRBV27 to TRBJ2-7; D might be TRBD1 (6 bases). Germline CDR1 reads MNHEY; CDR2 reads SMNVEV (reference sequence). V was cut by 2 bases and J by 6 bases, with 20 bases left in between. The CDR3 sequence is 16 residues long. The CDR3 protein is CASSLRTVGISGEQYF. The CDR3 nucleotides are TGTGCCAGCAGTTTACGGACAGTTGGAATTAGTGGCGAGCAGTACTTC.

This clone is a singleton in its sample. CDR3 DNA sequence: TGTGCCAGCAGCTTGTACGGGAGCGCCGGGGCCTACAATGAGCAGTTCTTC. It is translated as CASSLYGSAGAYNEQFF. This chain links TRBV5-8 with TRBJ2-1; TRBD2 is a possible D gene (6 bases). Trimming left V 1 base short and J 2 bases short, with 16 bases between. Germline lookup yields CDR1 SGHTS and CDR2 YDEGEE. There are 17 residues in the CDR3.

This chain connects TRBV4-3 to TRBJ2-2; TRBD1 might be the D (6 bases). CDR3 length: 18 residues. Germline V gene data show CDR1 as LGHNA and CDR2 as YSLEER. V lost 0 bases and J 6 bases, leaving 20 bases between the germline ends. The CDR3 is CASSQEKRRDIYAGELFF. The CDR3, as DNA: TGCGCCAGCAGCCAAGAGAAGCGACGGGACATTTACGCCGGGGAGCTGTTTTTT.

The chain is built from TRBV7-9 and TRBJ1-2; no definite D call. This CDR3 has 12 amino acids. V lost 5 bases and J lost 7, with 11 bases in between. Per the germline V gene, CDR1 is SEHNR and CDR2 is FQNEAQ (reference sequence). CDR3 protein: CASSGELGGYTF. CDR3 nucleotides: TGTGCCAGCAGCGGGGAGCTGGGTGGCTACACCTTC.

CDR3 protein: CASSIQGGYGYTF. As DNA, the CDR3 is TGTGCCAGTAGTATCCAGGGAGGCTATGGCTACACCTTC. The chain carries TRBV19 and TRBJ1-2, with D tentatively TRBD1 (5 bases). There are 13 residues in the CDR3. From germline, CDR1 is LNHDA and CDR2 SQIVND (reference sequence). V was cut by 3 bases and J by 4 bases, with 9 bases left in between.

The chain's CDR3 is CASSPGRAETQYF. CDR3 nucleotide sequence: TGTGCCAGCAGCCCCGGGAGGGCGGAGACCCAGTACTTC. J is TRBJ2-5 and V is TRBV7-2, with 8 bases lining up with TRBD2. The CDR3 loop spans 13 amino acids. Trimming took 5 bases from V and 5 from J; bases not matched to a gene: 4. CDR1 and CDR2 (germline): SGHTA, FQGNSA.

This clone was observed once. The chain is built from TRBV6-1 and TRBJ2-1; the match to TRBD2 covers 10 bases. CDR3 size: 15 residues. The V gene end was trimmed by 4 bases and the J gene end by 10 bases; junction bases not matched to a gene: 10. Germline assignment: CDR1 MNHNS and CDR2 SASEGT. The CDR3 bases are TGTGCCAGCAGTGTCCTGTCTAGCGGGAGTCCAGAGCAGTTCTTC. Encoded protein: CASSVLSSGSPEQFF.

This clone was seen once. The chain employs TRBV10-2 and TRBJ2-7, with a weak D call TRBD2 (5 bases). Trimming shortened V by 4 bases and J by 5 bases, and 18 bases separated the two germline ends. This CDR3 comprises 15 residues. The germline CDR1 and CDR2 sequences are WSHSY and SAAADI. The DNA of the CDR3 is TGCGCCAGCAGTGGTAGGCCCGGGGAGATACACGAGCAGTACTTC. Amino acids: CASSGRPGEIHEQYF.

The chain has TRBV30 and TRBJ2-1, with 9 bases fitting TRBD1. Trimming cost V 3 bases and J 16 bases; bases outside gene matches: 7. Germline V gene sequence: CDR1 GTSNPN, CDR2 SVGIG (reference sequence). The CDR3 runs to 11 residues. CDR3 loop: CAWSDTGGHFF. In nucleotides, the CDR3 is TGTGCCTGGAGCGATACAGGGGGCCATTTCTTC. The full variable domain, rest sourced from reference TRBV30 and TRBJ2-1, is SQTIHQWPATLVQPVGSPLSLECTVEGTSNPNLYWYRQAAGRGLQLLFYSVGIGQISSEVPQNLSASRPQDRQFILSSKKLLLSDSGFYLCAWSDTGGHFFGPGTRLTVL.

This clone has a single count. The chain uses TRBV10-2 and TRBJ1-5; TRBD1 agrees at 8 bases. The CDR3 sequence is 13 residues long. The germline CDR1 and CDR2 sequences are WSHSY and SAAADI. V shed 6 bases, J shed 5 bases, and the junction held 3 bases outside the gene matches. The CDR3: CASSDRGHQPQHF. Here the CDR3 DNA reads TGCGCCAGCAGCGACAGGGGTCATCAGCCCCAGCATTTT.

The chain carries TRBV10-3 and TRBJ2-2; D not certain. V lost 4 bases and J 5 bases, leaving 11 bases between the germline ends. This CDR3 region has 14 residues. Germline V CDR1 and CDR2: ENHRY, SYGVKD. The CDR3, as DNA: TGTGCCATCAGTGCGGTCTTAACGACCGGGGAGCTGTTTTTT. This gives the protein CAISAVLTTGELFF.

The CDR3 DNA is TGTGCCTGGAAATTACAGCGGGTTCTCTACAATGAGCAGTTCTTC. Its protein product is CAWKLQRVLYNEQFF. V gene TRBV30 combines with J gene TRBJ2-1, with D perhaps matching TRBD2 (6 bases). Trimming left V 4 bases short and J 3 bases short, with 16 bases between. CDR3 size: 15 residues. From germline, CDR1 is GTSNPN and CDR2 SVGIG (reference sequence). The full variable domain, in which reference TRBV30 and TRBJ2-1 provide the parts outside the CDR3, is SQTIHQWPATLVQPVGSPLSLECTVEGTSNPNLYWYRQAAGRGLQLLFYSVGIGQISSEVPQNLSASRPQDRQFILSSKKLLLSDSGFYLCAWKLQRVLYNEQFFGPGTRLTVL.

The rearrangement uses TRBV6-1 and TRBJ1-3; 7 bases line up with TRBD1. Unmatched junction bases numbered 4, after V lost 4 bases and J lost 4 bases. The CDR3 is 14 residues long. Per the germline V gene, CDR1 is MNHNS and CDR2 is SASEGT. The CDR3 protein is CASSATGEGNTIYF. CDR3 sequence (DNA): TGTGCCAGCAGTGCTACAGGGGAGGGAAACACCATATATTTT.

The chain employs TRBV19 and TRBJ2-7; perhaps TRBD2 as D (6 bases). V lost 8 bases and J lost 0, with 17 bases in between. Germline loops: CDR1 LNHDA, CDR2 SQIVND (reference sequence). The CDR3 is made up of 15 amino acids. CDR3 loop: CASRAKLGGSYEQYF. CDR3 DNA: TGTGCCAGTCGAGCGAAATTGGGGGGCTCCTACGAGCAGTACTTC. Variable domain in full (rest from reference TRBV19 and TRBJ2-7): DGGITQSPKYLFRKEGQNVTLSCEQNLNHDAMYWYRQDPGQGLRLIYYSQIVNDFQKGDIAEGYSVSREKKESFPLTVTSAQKNPTAFYLCASRAKLGGSYEQYFGPGTRLTVT.

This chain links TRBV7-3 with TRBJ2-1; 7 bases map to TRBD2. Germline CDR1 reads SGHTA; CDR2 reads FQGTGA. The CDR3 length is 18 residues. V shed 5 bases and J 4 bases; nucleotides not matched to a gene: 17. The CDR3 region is CASSLPGDSLAVYNEQFF. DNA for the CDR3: TGTGCCAGCAGCCTACCCGGGGATAGCCTAGCGGTTTACAATGAGCAGTTCTTC. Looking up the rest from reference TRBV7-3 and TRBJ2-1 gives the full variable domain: GAGVSQTPSNKVTEKGKYVELRCDPISGHTALYWYRQSLGQGPEFLIYFQGTGAADDSGLPNDRFFAVRPEGSVSTLKIQRTERGDSAVYLCASSLPGDSLAVYNEQFFGPGTRLTVL.

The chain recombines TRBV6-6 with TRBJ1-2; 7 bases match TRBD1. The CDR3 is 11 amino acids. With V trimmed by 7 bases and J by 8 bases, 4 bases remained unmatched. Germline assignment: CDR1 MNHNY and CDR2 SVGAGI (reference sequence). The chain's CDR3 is CASKQGRGYTF. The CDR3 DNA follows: TGTGCCAGCAAACAGGGGCGCGGCTACACCTTC.

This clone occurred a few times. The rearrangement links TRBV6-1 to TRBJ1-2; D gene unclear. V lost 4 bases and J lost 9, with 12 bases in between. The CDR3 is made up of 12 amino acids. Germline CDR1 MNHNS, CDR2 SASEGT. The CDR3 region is CASSGVQTSYTF. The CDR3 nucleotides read TGTGCCAGCAGTGGGGTACAGACGAGCTACACCTTC.

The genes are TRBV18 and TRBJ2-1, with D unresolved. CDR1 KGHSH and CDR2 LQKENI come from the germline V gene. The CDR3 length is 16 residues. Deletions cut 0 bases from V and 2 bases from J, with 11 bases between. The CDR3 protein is CASSPPTGSAYNEQFF. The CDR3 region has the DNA TGTGCCAGCTCACCACCTACCGGGTCAGCCTACAATGAGCAGTTCTTC.

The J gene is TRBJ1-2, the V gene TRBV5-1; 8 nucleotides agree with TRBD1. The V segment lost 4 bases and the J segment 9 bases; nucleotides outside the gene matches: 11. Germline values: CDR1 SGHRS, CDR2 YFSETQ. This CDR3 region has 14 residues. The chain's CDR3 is CASSPGQGDFRYTF. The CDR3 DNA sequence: TGCGCCAGCAGCCCCGGACAGGGAGATTTCCGCTACACCTTC.

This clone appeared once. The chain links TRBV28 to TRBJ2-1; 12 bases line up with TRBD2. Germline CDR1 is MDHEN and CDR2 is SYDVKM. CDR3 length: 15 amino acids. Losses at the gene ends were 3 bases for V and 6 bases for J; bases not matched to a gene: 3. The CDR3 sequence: CASSFGTSGSNEQFF. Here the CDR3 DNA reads TGTGCCAGCAGTTTCGGGACTAGCGGGTCCAATGAGCAGTTCTTC. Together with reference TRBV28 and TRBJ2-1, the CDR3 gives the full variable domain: DVKVTQSSRYLVKRTGEKVFLECVQDMDHENMFWYRQDPGLGLRLIYFSYDVKMKEKGDIPEGYSVSREKKERFSLILESASTNQTSMYLCASSFGTSGSNEQFFGPGTRLTVL.

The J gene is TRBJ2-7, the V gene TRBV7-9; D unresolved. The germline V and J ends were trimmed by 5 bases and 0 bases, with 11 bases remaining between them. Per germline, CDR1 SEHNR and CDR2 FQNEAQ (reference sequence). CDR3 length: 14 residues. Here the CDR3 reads CASSPTRSSYEQYF. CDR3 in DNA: TGTGCCAGCAGCCCTACAAGGAGCTCCTACGAGCAGTACTTC.

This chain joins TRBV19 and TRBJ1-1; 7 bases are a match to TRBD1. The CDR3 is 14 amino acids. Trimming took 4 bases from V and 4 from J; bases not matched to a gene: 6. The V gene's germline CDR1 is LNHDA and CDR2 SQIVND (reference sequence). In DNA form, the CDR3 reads TGTGCCAGTAGTACCCAGACAGGGATCACTGAAGCTTTCTTT. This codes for CASSTQTGITEAFF.